This is a list of T cell receptor beta chains from one sample in a study of T cell changes during pregnancy in multiple sclerosis. Sequencing was performed with immunoSEQ multiplex PCR; in TCRdb, only in-frame clones are kept and a portion is missing. The sample lists more than 50,000 clones; about 91% were seen once. The input for sequencing was peripheral blood, taken before pregnancy. The source is a female donor with multiple sclerosis, enrolled in a pregnancy study. CDR3s include the opening cysteine and the closing phenylalanine or tryptophan. A D gene is named only where the DNA matches it firmly. Not all rows give a size; the values are once, few, many and, for expanded clones, a class.

v_call	j_call	d_call	clone_size	cdr3_aa	cdr3_nt
TRBV5-1	TRBJ1-6	TRBD1	NA	CASSVGQLNSPLHF	TGCGCCAGCAGCGTGGGACAGCTAAATTCACCCCTCCACTTT
TRBV7-2	TRBJ2-7	TRBD2	NA	CASSASGASGWEQYF	TGTGCCAGCAGCGCGAGCGGGGCCTCAGGGTGGGAGCAGTACTTC
TRBV5-5	TRBJ2-2	NA	NA	CASSLQASNTGELFF	TGTGCCAGCAGCTTGCAGGCCTCGAACACCGGGGAGCTGTTTTTT
TRBV29-1	TRBJ2-3	TRBD2	NA	CSVEAFGTSGRGSGTQYF	TGCAGCGTTGAAGCCTTTGGGACTAGCGGGCGTGGTTCGGGTACGCAGTATTTT
TRBV19	TRBJ1-1	NA	NA	CASSPRVGVNTEAFF	TGTGCCAGTTCTCCCAGGGTGGGTGTGAACACTGAAGCTTTCTTT
TRBV9	TRBJ2-7	NA	NA	CASSVGGGGDEQYF	TGTGCCAGCAGCGTAGGAGGGGGGGGCGACGAGCAGTACTTC
TRBV6-5	TRBJ1-1	NA	NA	CATGGQGNTEAFF	TGTGCGACGGGAGGGCAGGGGAACACTGAAGCTTTCTTT
TRBV4-1	TRBJ2-7	NA	NA	CASSQGGYQGPSYEQYF	TGCGCCAGCAGCCAAGGGGGATACCAGGGGCCTTCCTACGAGCAGTACTTC
TRBV13	TRBJ1-1	NA	NA	CASSQRVSRAAFF	TGTGCCAGCAGCCAGAGGGTCTCTCGGGCCGCTTTCTTT
TRBV10-3	TRBJ2-5	TRBD2	NA	CAISELQTGREETQYF	TGTGCCATCAGTGAGCTACAGACGGGGAGGGAAGAGACCCAGTACTTC
TRBV5-4	TRBJ2-1	NA	NA	CASSLAGPPSEQFF	TGTGCCAGCAGCTTGGCCGGTCCCCCGAGTGAGCAGTTCTTC
TRBV10-3	TRBJ2-1	TRBD2	NA	CAIRTTSGNEQFF	TGTGCCATCAGAACGACTAGCGGCAATGAGCAGTTCTTC
TRBV2	TRBJ2-7	NA	NA	CASSFRVEQYF	TGTGCCAGCAGTTTCAGGGTCGAGCAGTACTTC
TRBV6-5	TRBJ2-3	TRBD1	once	CASTPYRGPQYF	TGTGCCAGCACCCCATACAGGGGTCCTCAGTATTTT
TRBV6-1	TRBJ2-5	NA	NA	CASSTSSLAEETQYF	TGTGCCAGCAGTACAAGCAGCCTAGCCGAAGAGACCCAGTACTTC
TRBV19	TRBJ1-2	TRBD1	NA	CASSPTGTAVWGYTF	TGTGCCAGTAGCCCGACAGGGACGGCTGTTTGGGGCTACACCTTC
TRBV15	TRBJ2-7	NA	medium-sized	CATSRGGVSGVDEQYF	TGTGCCACCAGCAGAGGGGGGGTATCGGGAGTTGACGAGCAGTACTTC
TRBV4-2	TRBJ2-3	TRBD2	NA	CASSEGDRAGATDTQYF	TGTGCCAGCAGCGAAGGGGATAGAGCGGGGGCCACAGATACGCAGTATTTT
TRBV9	TRBJ2-4	TRBD1	NA	CASSPGTAKNIQYF	TGTGCCAGCAGCCCCGGGACAGCAAAAAACATTCAGTACTTC
TRBV4-2	TRBJ2-3	NA	NA	CASSQDPATGAGLGTDTQYF	TGTGCCAGCAGCCAAGATCCTGCCACCGGTGCGGGGCTAGGTACAGATACGCAGTATTTT
TRBV4-2	TRBJ2-2	NA	NA	CASSTAVGGGSTGELFF	TGTGCCAGCAGCACGGCCGTAGGGGGGGGGTCCACCGGGGAGCTGTTTTTT
TRBV2	TRBJ1-2	TRBD1	once	CASSRDRGGPNYGYTF	TGTGCCAGCAGCCGGGACAGGGGAGGCCCTAACTATGGCTACACCTTC
TRBV27	TRBJ2-7	NA	NA	CASSFLLSYEQYF	TGTGCCAGCAGTTTCCTCCTCTCCTACGAGCAGTACTTC
TRBV5-6	TRBJ2-7	NA	NA	CASSLDADSYEQYF	TGTGCCAGCAGCTTGGATGCAGACTCCTACGAGCAGTACTTC
TRBV7-2	TRBJ2-7	NA	NA	CASSSLYEQYF	TGTGCCAGCAGCTCCCTCTACGAGCAGTACTTC
TRBV5-4	TRBJ1-1	NA	NA	CASSPEPTVPTEAFF	TGTGCCAGCAGCCCCGAGCCCACAGTACCCACTGAAGCTTTCTTT
TRBV5-4	TRBJ1-1	TRBD1	NA	CASSSTGGTEAFF	TGTGCCAGCAGCTCGACAGGGGGAACTGAAGCTTTCTTT
TRBV7-3	TRBJ2-2	NA	NA	CASSLGQTTGELFF	TGTGCCAGCAGCTTGGGGCAGACCACCGGGGAGCTGTTTTTT
TRBV10-1	TRBJ1-2	TRBD1	NA	CASRHARTPGQGAPRRYTF	TGCGCCAGCAGACACGCGCGTACCCCGGGACAGGGGGCCCCGAGACGCTACACCTTC
TRBV6-4	TRBJ2-1	TRBD2	few	CASSVLPAGALSYNEQFF	TGTGCCAGCAGTGTCCTACCAGCGGGGGCCCTCTCCTACAATGAGCAGTTCTTC
TRBV5-1	TRBJ2-2	TRBD2	NA	CASNTGLAGGPAGELFF	TGCGCCAGCAACACGGGACTAGCGGGGGGGCCTGCCGGGGAGCTGTTTTTT
TRBV7-2	TRBJ2-5	NA	once	CASSLVSSRETQYF	TGTGCCAGCAGCTTAGTTTCGTCTCGGGAGACCCAGTACTTC
TRBV9	TRBJ2-7	TRBD2	NA	CASSVGGSSYEQYF	TGTGCCAGCAGCGTGGGGGGGAGCTCCTACGAGCAGTACTTC
TRBV27	TRBJ1-1	NA	NA	CASSLSNAGPEAFF	TGTGCCAGCAGTTTATCAAACGCGGGGCCTGAAGCTTTCTTT
TRBV7-9	TRBJ2-6	TRBD1	NA	CASSLSGQGNVLTF	TGTGCCAGCAGCTTATCGGGACAGGGCAACGTCCTGACTTTC
TRBV2	TRBJ1-5	NA	NA	CASRGTGKGNQPQHF	TGTGCCAGCAGAGGGACTGGGAAGGGTAATCAGCCCCAGCATTTT
TRBV5-1	TRBJ2-4	NA	NA	CASMGAGNIQYF	TGCGCCAGCATGGGGGCCGGGAACATTCAGTACTTC
TRBV6-5	TRBJ1-1	NA	NA	CASIPLASGRRAFF	TGTGCCAGCATCCCCCTGGCAAGCGGGAGGCGAGCTTTCTTT
TRBV6-5	TRBJ1-1	NA	NA	CASSYSWPGMNTEAFF	TGTGCCAGCAGTTACTCTTGGCCAGGAATGAACACTGAAGCTTTCTTT
TRBV4-3	TRBJ1-6	NA	NA	CASSQDSLTGSNSPLHF	TGCGCCAGCAGCCAAGACTCTTTGACAGGATCTAATTCACCCCTCCACTTT